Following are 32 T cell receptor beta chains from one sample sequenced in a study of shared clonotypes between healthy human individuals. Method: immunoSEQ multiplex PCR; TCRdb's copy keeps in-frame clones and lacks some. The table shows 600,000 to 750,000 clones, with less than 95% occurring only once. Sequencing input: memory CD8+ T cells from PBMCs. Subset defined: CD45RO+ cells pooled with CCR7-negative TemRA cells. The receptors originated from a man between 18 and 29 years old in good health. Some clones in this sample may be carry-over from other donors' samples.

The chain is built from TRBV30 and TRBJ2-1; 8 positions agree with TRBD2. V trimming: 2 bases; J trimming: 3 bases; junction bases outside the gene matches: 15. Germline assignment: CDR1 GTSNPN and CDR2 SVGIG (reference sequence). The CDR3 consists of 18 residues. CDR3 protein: CAWSSPSGLPVVYNEQFF. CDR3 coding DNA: TGTGCCTGGAGTTCCCCTAGCGGGTTACCAGTCGTCTACAATGAGCAGTTCTTC.

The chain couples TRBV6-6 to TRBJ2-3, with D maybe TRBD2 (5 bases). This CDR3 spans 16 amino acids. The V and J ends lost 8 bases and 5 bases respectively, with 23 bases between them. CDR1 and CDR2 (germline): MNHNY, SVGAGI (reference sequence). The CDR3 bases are TGTGCCAGCCCACCCCCTCGAGCGGATCTTGGAGATACGCAGTATTTT. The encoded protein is CASPPPRADLGDTQYF.

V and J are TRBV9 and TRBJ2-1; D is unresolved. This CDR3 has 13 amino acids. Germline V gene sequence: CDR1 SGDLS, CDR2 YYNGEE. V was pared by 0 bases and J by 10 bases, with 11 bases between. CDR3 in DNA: TGTGCCAGCAGCGTAGGCGAAGGCCTGGAGCAGTTCTTC. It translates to CASSVGEGLEQFF.

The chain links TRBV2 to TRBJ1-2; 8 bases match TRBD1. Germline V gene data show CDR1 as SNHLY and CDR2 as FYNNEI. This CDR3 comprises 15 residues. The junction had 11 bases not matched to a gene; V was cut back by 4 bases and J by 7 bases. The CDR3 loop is CASSAPPGGVGGYTF. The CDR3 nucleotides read TGTGCCAGCAGTGCTCCTCCAGGGGGCGTAGGTGGCTACACCTTC.

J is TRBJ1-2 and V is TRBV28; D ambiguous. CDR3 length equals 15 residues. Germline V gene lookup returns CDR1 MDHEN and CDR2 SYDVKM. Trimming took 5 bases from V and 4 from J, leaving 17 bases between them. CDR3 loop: CASSRDRRDAYGYTF. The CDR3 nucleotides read TGTGCCAGCAGTCGGGATAGGCGGGATGCCTATGGCTACACCTTC.

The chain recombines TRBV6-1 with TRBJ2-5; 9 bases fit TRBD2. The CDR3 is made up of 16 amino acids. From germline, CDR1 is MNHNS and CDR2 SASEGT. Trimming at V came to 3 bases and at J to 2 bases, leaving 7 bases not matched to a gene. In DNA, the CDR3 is TGTGCCAGCAGTGATTCCCTAGCGGGATGGCAAGAGACCCAGTACTTC. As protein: CASSDSLAGWQETQYF.

CDR3 nucleotide sequence: TGCGCCAGCAGCCAAGAAGATTCCGGGACTAGCGCAGCCGGGGAGCTGTTTTTT. It specifies CASSQEDSGTSAAGELFF. The chain carries TRBV4-3 and TRBJ2-2, with 10 bases matching TRBD2. The germline V gene encodes CDR1 LGHNA and CDR2 YSLEER. The CDR3 is 18 residues long. V shed 0 bases and J 6 bases; nucleotides not matched to a gene: 10.

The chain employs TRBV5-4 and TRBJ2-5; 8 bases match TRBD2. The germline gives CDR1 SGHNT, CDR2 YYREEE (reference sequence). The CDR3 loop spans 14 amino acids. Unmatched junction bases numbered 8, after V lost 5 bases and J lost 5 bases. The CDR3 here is CASRERSGTETQYF. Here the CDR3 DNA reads TGTGCCAGCAGGGAACGTAGCGGGACTGAGACCCAGTACTTC.

The CDR3 sequence is CASSLPAGPPGEQFF. CDR3 DNA sequence: TGCGCCAGCAGCCTGCCAGCCGGGCCGCCCGGTGAGCAGTTCTTC. This chain links TRBV5-1 with TRBJ2-1; D is unresolved. The CDR3 is 15 amino acids. From germline, CDR1 is SGHRS and CDR2 YFSETQ. Trimming removed 4 bases at V and 9 bases at J, with 20 bases between.

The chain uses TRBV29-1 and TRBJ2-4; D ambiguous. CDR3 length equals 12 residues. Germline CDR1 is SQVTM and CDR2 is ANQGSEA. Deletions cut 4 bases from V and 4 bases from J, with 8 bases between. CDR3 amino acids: CSVGIQKNIQYF. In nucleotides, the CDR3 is TGCAGCGTTGGTATCCAGAAAAACATTCAGTACTTC.

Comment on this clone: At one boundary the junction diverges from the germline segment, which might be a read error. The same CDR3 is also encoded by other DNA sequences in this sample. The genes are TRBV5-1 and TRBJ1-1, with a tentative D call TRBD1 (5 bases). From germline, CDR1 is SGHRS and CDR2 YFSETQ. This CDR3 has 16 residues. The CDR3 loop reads CASSLVRTDMNTEAFF. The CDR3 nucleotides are TGCGCCAGCAGCTTGGTTAGGACGGACATGAATACTGAAGCTTTCTTT. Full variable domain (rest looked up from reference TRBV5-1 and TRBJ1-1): KAGVTQTPRYLIKTRGQQVTLSCSPISGHRSVSWYQQTPGQGLQFLFEYFSETQRNKGNFPGRFSGRQFSNSRSEMNVSTLELGDSALYLCASSLVRTDMNTEAFFGQGTRLTVV.

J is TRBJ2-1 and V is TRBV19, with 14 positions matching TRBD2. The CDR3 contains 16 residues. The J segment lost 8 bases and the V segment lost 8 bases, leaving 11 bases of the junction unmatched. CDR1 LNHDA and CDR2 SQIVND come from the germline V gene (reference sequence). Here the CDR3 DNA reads TGTGCCAGTCGAACGACTAGCGGGAGGGCAAGGGATGAGCAGTTCTTC. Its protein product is CASRTTSGRARDEQFF.

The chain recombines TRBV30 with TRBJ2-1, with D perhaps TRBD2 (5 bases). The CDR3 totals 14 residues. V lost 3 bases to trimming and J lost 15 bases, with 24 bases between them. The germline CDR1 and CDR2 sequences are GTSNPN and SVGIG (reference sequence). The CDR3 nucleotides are TGTGCCTGGAGCCCGGGATCCCAATTACTACTGGCGTTCTTC. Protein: CAWSPGSQLLLAFF.

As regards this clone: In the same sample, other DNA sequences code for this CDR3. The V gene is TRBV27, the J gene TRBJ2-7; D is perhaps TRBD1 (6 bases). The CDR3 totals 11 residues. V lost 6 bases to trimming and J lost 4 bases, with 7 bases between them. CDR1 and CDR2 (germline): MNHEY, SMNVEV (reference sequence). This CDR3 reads CASRTGYEQYF. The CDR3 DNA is TGTGCCAGCAGAACAGGGTACGAGCAGTACTTC.

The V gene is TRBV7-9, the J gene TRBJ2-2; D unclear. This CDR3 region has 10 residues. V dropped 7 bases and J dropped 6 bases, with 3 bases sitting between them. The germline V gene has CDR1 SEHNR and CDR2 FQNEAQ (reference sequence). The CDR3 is CASTAGELFF. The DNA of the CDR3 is TGTGCCAGCACGGCCGGGGAGCTGTTTTTT.

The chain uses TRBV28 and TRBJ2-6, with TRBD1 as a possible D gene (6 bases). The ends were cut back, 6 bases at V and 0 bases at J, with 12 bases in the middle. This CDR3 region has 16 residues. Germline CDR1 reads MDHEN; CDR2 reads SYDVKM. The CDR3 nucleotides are TGTGCCAGCAGCTACCCACAGGGCTCTGGGGCCAACGTCCTGACTTTC. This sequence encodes CASSYPQGSGANVLTF.

The DNA of the CDR3 is TGTGCCAGCAGTTACTCGAACAGTGAGCAGTTCTTC. Its translation is CASSYSNSEQFF. The chain links TRBV6-5 to TRBJ2-1; D is undetermined. From germline, CDR1 is MNHEY and CDR2 SVGAGI. This CDR3 has 12 residues. Trimming removed 0 bases at V and 9 bases at J, with 6 bases between.

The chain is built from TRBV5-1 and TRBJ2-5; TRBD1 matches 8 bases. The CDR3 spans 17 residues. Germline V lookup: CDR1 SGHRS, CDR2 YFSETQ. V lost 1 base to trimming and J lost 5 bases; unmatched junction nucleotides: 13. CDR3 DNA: TGCGCCAGCAGCTTGAATCGGCAGGGGGCCTTCCGGGAGACCCAGTACTTC. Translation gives CASSLNRQGAFRETQYF.

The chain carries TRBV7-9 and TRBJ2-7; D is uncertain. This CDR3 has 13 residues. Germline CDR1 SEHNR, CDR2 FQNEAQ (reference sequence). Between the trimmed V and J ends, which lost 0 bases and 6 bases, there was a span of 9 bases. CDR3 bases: TGTGCCAGCAGCTTAGCAGGGTGGCTCGAGCAGTACTTC. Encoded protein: CASSLAGWLEQYF.

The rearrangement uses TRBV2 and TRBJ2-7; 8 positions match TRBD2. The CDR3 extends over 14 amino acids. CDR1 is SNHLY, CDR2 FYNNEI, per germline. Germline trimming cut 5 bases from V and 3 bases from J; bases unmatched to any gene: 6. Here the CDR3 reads CASSLWREDYEQYF. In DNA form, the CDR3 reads TGTGCCAGCAGTTTATGGCGGGAGGACTACGAGCAGTACTTC.

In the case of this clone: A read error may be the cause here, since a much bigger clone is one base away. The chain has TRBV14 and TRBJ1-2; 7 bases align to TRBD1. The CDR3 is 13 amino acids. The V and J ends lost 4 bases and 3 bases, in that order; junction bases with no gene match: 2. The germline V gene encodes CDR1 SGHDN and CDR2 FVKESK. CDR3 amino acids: CASSPGQHYGYTF. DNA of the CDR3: TGTGCCAGCAGCCCGGGACAGCACTATGGCTACACCTTC.

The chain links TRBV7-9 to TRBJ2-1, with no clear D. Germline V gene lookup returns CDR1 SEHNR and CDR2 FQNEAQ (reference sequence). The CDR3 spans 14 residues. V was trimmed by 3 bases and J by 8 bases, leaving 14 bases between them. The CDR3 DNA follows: TGTGCCAGCAGCTTTAGGGCTAGTTTCGATGAGCAGTTCTTC. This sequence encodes CASSFRASFDEQFF.

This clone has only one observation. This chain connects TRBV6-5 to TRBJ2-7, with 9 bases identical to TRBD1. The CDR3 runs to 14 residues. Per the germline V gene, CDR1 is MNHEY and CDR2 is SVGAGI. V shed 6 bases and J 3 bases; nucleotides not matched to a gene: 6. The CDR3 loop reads CASSGTGNFYEQYF. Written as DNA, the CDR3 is TGTGCCAGCAGCGGGACAGGGAATTTCTACGAGCAGTACTTC.

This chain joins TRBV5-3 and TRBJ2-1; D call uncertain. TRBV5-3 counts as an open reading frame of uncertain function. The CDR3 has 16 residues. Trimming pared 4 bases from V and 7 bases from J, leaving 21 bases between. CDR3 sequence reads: CARSSRAHARPNEQFF. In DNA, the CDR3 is TGTGCCAGAAGCAGCCGGGCCCATGCCCGGCCTAATGAGCAGTTCTTC.

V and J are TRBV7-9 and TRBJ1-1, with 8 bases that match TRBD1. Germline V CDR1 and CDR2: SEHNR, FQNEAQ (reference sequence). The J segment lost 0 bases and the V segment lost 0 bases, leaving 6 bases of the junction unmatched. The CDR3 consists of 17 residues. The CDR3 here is CASSLAYRGMMNTEAFF. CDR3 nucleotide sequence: TGTGCCAGCAGCTTAGCCTACAGGGGGATGATGAACACTGAAGCTTTCTTT.

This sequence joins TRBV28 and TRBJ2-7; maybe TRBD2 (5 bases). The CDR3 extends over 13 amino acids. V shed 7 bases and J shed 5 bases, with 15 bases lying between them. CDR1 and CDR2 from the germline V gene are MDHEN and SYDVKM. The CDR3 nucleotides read TGTGCCAGCACCCGCCCGGGGATCCACGAGCAGTACTTC. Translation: CASTRPGIHEQYF.

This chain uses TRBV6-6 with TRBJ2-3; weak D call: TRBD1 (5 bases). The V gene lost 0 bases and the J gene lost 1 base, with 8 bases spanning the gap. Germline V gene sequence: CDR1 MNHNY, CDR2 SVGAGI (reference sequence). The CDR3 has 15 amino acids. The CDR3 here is CASSYSWGGTDTQYF. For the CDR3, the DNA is TGTGCCAGCAGTTACTCATGGGGCGGCACAGATACGCAGTATTTT.

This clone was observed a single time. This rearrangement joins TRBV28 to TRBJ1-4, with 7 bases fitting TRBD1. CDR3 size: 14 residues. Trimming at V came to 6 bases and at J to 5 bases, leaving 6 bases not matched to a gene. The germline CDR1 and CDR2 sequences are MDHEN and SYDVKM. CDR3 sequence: CASRLGTENEKLFF. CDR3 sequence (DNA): TGTGCCAGCAGACTGGGGACAGAAAATGAAAAACTGTTTTTT.

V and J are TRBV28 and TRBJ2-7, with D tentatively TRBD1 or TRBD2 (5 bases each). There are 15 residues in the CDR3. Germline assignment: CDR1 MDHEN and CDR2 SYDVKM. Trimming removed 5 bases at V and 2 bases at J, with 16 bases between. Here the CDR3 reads CASSLAGAATYEQYF. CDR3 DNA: TGTGCCAGCAGTCTGGCCGGGGCCGCGACCTACGAGCAGTACTTC.

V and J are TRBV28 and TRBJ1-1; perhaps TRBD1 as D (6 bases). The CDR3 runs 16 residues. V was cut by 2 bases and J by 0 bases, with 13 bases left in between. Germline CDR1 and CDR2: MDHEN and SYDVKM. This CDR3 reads CASSLGVRGLNTEAFF. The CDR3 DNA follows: TGTGCCAGCAGTTTAGGAGTCAGGGGACTGAACACTGAAGCTTTCTTT.

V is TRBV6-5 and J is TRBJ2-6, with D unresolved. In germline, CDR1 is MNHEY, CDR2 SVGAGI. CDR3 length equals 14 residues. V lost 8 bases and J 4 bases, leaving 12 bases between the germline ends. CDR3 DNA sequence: TGTGCCAGCTTGAAGAATACGGGGGCCAACGTCCTGACTTTC. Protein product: CASLKNTGANVLTF.

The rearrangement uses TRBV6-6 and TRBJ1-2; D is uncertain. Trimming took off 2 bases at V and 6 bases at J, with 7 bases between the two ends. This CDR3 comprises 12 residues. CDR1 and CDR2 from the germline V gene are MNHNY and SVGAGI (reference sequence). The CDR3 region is CASSYTRDGYTF. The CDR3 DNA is TGTGCCAGCAGTTACACCAGAGATGGCTACACCTTC.